The clone carrying this TCR beta chain appeared a few times. Its target is unknown. These data belong to a study of early T cells in non-severe SARS-CoV-2 infection. Study context: Sequencing used unsorted whole-blood bulk RNA, so chains lack pairing. Study-level findings and limits: Private and CD4 specificities were missed by VDJdb matching, which favored anti-spike CD8 responses.

Unique molecular identifiers were added to individual cDNA molecules. Each CDR3 protein gets one entry after TCRdb re-called the 5' RACE reads with MiXCR. The data contain 75,000 or so distinct CDR3 sequences, over 9.5% of them singletons. V lost 8 bases and J lost 7; bases outside the gene matches: 7. The CDR3 contains 14 residues. What was sequenced was whole blood. This chain joins TRBV12-3 or TRBV12-4 and TRBJ2-1, with TRBD2 matching 11 bases. This TCR came from an adult who was a healthcare worker with PCR-confirmed SARS-CoV-2 infection or an uninfected control (not recorded which). The CDR3 nucleotides read TGTGCCAGCCAACTAGCGGGAGAGAGGAATGAGCAGTTCTTC. Translated: CASQLAGERNEQFF.